This T cell receptor (beta chain) was documented in a study of blood T cell repertoires in COVID-19. Study at large: Some COVID-19 samples were acute and others convalescent; all came from the United States, Italy and Spain.

Recruitment covered roughly 24 US areas and drew participants whose ages spanned about 18 to 95 years. Germline CDR1 is SGHAT and CDR2 is FQNNGV. Germline trimming cut 11 bases from V and 2 bases from J; bases unmatched to any gene: 5. The CDR3 loop spans 12 amino acids. Study processing details: Estimation of nucleated cell counts relied on the amplification of reference gene primers. Measured with immunoSEQ multiplex PCR; TCRdb has only the in-frame clones, and not every one. D and trimming come from the DNA, and the V and J calls and clone size come from that table. The data hold some 400,000 clones, with roughly 86% observed a single time.

The V gene is TRBV11-2, the J gene TRBJ1-2; 7 bases align to TRBD1. This sequence was found in a young man who had recovered from COVID-19. Material: PBMCs or T cells enriched from blood (not recorded which). The CDR3 nucleotides are TGTGCCCTATACAGGGGCAACTATGGCTACACCTTC. The encoded protein is CALYRGNYGYTF.